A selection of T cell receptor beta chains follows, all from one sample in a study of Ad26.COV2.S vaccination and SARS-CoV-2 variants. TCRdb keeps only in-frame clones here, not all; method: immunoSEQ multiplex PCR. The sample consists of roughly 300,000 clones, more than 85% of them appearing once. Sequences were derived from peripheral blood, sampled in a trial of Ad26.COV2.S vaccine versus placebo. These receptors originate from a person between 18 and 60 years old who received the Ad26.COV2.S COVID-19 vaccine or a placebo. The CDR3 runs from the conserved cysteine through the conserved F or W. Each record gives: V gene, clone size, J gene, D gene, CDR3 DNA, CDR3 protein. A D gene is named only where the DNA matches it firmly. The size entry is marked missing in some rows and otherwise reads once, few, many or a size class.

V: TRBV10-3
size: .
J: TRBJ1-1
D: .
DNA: TGTGCCATCAGTGAAACAGGGTTCACTGAAGCTTTCTTT
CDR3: CAISETGFTEAFF

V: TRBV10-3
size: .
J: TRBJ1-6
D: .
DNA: TGTGCCACAGCGGACCGTTCTCTTGAGAATTCACCCCTCCACTTT
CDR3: CATADRSLENSPLHF

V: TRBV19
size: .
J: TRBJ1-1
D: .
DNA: TGTGCCAGTAGGGCCAACCTGAACACTGAAGCTTTCTTT
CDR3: CASRANLNTEAFF

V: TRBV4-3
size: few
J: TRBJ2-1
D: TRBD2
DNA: TGCGCCAGCAGCCAAGATGGACTAGCGGGGGGACTAAATGAGCAGTTCTTC
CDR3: CASSQDGLAGGLNEQFF

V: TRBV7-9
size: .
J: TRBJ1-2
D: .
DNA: TGTGCCAGCAGCCGGCCACCATTATATGGCTACACCTTC
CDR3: CASSRPPLYGYTF

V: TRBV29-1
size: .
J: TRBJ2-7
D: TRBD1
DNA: TGCAGCGTGGGGACAGGGGCTGACGAGCAGTACTTC
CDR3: CSVGTGADEQYF

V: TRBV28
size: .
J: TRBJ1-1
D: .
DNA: TGTGCCAGCAGGAGGGGGTCAGGCACTGAAGCTTTCTTT
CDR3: CASRRGSGTEAFF

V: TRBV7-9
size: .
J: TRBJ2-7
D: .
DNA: TGTGCCAGCATCCCTGGGGGATCCTACGAGCAGTACTTC
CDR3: CASIPGGSYEQYF

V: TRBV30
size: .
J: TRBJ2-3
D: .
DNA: TGTGCCTGCGCTCGCCCTGGGACAGATACGCAGTATTTT
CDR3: CACARPGTDTQYF

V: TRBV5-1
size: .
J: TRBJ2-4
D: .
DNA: TGCGCCAGCAGCGTAGCGCGGGCGGGTCCCTTGTTCAGCATTCAGTACTTC
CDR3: CASSVARAGPLFSIQYF

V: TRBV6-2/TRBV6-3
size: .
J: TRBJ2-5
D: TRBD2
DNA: TGTGCCAGCAGCGCGGGGGGAATCCAAGAGACCCAGTACTTC
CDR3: CASSAGGIQETQYF

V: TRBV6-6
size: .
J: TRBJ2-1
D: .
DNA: TGTGCCAGCAGTTACTCCGGGGGTTCCTACAATGAGCAGTTCTTC
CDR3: CASSYSGGSYNEQFF

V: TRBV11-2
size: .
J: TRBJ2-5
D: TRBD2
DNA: TGTGCCAGCAGCTTAGCGGGGGGAGCGGTGGAAGAGACCCAGTACTTC
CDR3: CASSLAGGAVEETQYF

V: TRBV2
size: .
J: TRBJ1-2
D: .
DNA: TGTGCCAGCACCGCCCCATCGGCGGAAGGCTACACCTTC
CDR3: CASTAPSAEGYTF

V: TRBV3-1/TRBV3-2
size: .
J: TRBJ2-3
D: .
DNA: TGTGCCAGCAGCCAAGATTCGGGGGAACTCACAGATACGCAGTATTTT
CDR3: CASSQDSGELTDTQYF

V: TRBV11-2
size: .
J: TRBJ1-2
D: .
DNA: TGTGCCAGCAGTGATGGTGGGTTAAGCTCCTATGGCTACACCTTC
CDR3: CASSDGGLSSYGYTF

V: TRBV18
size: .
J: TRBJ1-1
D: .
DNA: TGTGCCAGCTCACCACCGTCCAGGACAAACACTGAAGCTTTCTTT
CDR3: CASSPPSRTNTEAFF

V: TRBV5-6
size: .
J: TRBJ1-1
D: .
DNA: TGTGCCAGCTTAGTAGTAGGGGACGGCATGAACACTGAAGCTTTCTTT
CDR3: CASLVVGDGMNTEAFF

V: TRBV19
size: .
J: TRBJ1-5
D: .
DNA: TGTGCCAGTAGTATTACGTCTCAGCCCCAGCATTTT
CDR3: CASSITSQPQHF

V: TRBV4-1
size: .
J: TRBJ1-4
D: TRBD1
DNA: TGCGCCAGCAGATTTCGGACAGGGGCTAATGAAAAACTGTTTTTT
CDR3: CASRFRTGANEKLFF

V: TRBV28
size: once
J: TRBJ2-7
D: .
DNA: TGTGCCAGCAGTCTCCCGGGACGGTGGGGGCAGTACTTC
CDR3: CASSLPGRWGQYF

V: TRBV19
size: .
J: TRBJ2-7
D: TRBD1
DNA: TGTGCCAGTAGTATGACAGGGAGATCCTACGAGCAGTACTTC
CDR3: CASSMTGRSYEQYF

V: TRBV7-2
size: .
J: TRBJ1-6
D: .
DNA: TGTGCCAGCAGCCCAGGGGACTCTAATTCACCCCTCCACTTT
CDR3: CASSPGDSNSPLHF

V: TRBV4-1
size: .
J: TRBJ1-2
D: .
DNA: TGCGCCAGCAGCCAAGTCCAGGCCAACTATGGCTACACCTTC
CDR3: CASSQVQANYGYTF

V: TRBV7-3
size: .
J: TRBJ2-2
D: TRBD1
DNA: TGTGCCAGCAGCTTAACGGGGCAGGGGGTCACCGGGGAGCTGTTTTTT
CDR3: CASSLTGQGVTGELFF

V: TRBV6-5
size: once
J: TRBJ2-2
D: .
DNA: TGTGCCAGCAACAAAGCAGGGCCCGGGGAGCTGTTTTTT
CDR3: CASNKAGPGELFF

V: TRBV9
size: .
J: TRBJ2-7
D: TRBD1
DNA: TGTGCCAGCAGCCCAGGGACAGGGGACGAGCAGTACTTC
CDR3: CASSPGTGDEQYF

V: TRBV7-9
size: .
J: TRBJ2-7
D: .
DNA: TGTGCCAGCAGCTTAGCAGGAGGGGGCGCGTACGAGCAGTACTTC
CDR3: CASSLAGGGAYEQYF